The 3 T cell receptor beta chains below all came from one sample that was sequenced in a study of T cells in Graves' hyperthyroidism and ophthalmopathy. Using RNA transcripts as the source, TCR beta CDR3 regions were amplified. The HTBI primer set served for first-round RT-PCR of the TCR CDR3. Each CDR3 protein gets one entry after TCRdb re-called the multiplex PCR reads with MiXCR. The sample includes more than 50,000 distinct CDR3 sequences, under 70% seen only once; the top ten take approximately 3.4%. The material sequenced was blood. These receptors were collected from a woman aged 55-75 years with Graves' ophthalmopathy.

This clonotype was recorded at least ten times. The chain employs TRBV6-5 and TRBJ1-1; D gene ambiguous. This CDR3 comprises 12 residues. Trimming shortened V by 5 bases and J by 3 bases, and 7 bases separated the two germline ends. Germline lookup yields CDR1 MNHEY and CDR2 SVGAGI. CDR3 in amino acids: CASSTIYTEAFF. CDR3 coding DNA: TGTGCCAGCAGTACAATATACACTGAAGCTTTCTTT.

This clonotype was recorded many times. This sequence joins TRBV3-1 and TRBJ2-7, with 9 positions matching TRBD1. This CDR3 spans 14 amino acids. Germline lookup yields CDR1 LGHDT and CDR2 YNNKEL (reference sequence). The V and J ends lost 4 bases and 5 bases, in that order; junction bases with no gene match: 6. The CDR3 nucleotides read TGTGCCAGCAGCCCCTGGGGGGACAGGGACGAGCAGTACTTC. It encodes CASSPWGDRDEQYF.

At least ten counts were recorded for this clonotype. This sequence joins TRBV7-2 and TRBJ2-5; D ambiguous. V was clipped by 0 bases and J by 4 bases, with 12 bases between them. The CDR3 spans 15 residues. The germline gives CDR1 SGHTA, CDR2 FQGNSA. CDR3 region: CASSLAMGRGETQYF. The DNA of the CDR3 is TGTGCCAGCAGCTTAGCGATGGGCCGAGGAGAGACCCAGTACTTC.